Each of the 32 T cell receptor beta chains below was sequenced from the same sample in a study of sequential checkpoint blockade in melanoma. Treatment here: randomized to nivolumab then ipilimumab (arm A) or the reverse (arm B). The table came from immunoSEQ multiplex PCR; TCRdb's copy has only in-frame clones and leaves some out. The sample has some 40,000 clones, 84% seen once. The input for sequencing was CD8+ T cells sorted from blood (inferred from file names), taken from a patient given nivolumab and ipilimumab in sequence. The receptors originated from a human donor with melanoma.

The chain is built from TRBV7-9 and TRBJ2-1, with D uncertain. V lost 8 bases and J 0 bases, leaving 11 bases between the germline ends. CDR3 length: 14 residues. CDR1 and CDR2 (germline): SEHNR, FQNEAQ (reference sequence). The CDR3 spells CASLRDTSYNEQFF. CDR3 DNA: TGTGCCAGCCTTCGCGACACCTCCTACAATGAGCAGTTCTTC.

The chain employs TRBV10-3 and TRBJ2-7; 12 nucleotides line up with TRBD2. The CDR3 sequence is 18 residues long. V lost 6 bases to trimming and J lost 5 bases; unmatched junction nucleotides: 17. Germline CDR1 ENHRY, CDR2 SYGVKD. The chain's CDR3 is CAISEGPTASGRANEQYF. The CDR3 bases are TGTGCCATCAGCGAGGGGCCCACGGCTAGCGGGAGGGCCAACGAGCAGTACTTC.

V gene TRBV9 combines with J gene TRBJ2-3, with no clear D. Germline loops: CDR1 SGDLS, CDR2 YYNGEE. This CDR3 comprises 14 residues. V lost 0 bases to trimming and J lost 6 bases, with 11 bases between them. The CDR3 region is CASSVDVLGDTQYF. CDR3 bases: TGTGCCAGCAGCGTAGATGTTCTCGGGGATACGCAGTATTTT.

J is TRBJ1-2 and V is TRBV7-9; possible D gene TRBD1, 6 bases. Per the germline V gene, CDR1 is SEHNR and CDR2 is FQNEAQ (reference sequence). The CDR3 runs 12 residues. V shed 1 base and J shed 8 bases, with 8 bases lying between them. For the CDR3, the DNA is TGTGCCAGCAGCTTAGGGGGGCTGGGCTACACCTTC. This gives the protein CASSLGGLGYTF.

J is TRBJ2-7 and V is TRBV18, with 11 positions matching TRBD2. Germline loops: CDR1 KGHSH, CDR2 LQKENI. V was pared by 2 bases and J by 5 bases, with 11 bases of the junction left unmatched. The CDR3 spans 17 residues. The CDR3 bases are TGTGCCAGCTCACCAGCGGCTACTAGCGGGGGTGATCACGAGCAGTACTTC. Residues: CASSPAATSGGDHEQYF.

The chain is built from TRBV15 and TRBJ2-3, with 7 bases matching TRBD2. Germline CDR1 reads LNHNV; CDR2 reads YYDKDF (reference sequence). V shed 1 base and J 2 bases; nucleotides not matched to a gene: 6. The CDR3 length is 16 residues. Here the CDR3 reads CATSRAPSGTTDTQYF. The CDR3, as DNA: TGTGCCACCAGCAGAGCTCCTAGCGGAACCACAGATACGCAGTATTTT.

The sample holds a few counts of this clone. The chain recombines TRBV28 with TRBJ2-7; D is uncertain. The V end was cut by 8 bases, the J end by 5 bases, with 7 bases between. This CDR3 is built from 10 residues. The germline V gene has CDR1 MDHEN and CDR2 SYDVKM. The CDR3 DNA reads TGTGCCAGCGGCATCCACGAGCAGTACTTC. Amino acid sequence: CASGIHEQYF.

The rearrangement joins TRBV29-1 to TRBJ1-5; 9 positions agree with TRBD1. Germline lookup yields CDR1 SQVTM and CDR2 ANQGSEA. After removal of 7 bases from V and 6 bases from J, the junction contained 16 bases not matched to a gene. The CDR3 consists of 16 residues. The CDR3 sequence: CSDSSGDRDFSQPQHF. The CDR3 bases are TGCAGCGATAGTTCCGGGGACAGGGATTTCAGTCAGCCCCAGCATTTT.

The chain employs TRBV6-1 and TRBJ2-7; no reliable D call. CDR3 length: 13 amino acids. Germline CDR1 and CDR2: MNHNS and SASEGT. Trimming stripped 3 bases from V and 3 bases from J, with 9 bases between. The CDR3 DNA is TGTGCCAGCAGTGAGGCAGGCCGCTACGAGCAGTACTTC. This codes for CASSEAGRYEQYF.

The rearrangement uses TRBV19 and TRBJ2-7; D is undetermined. V was pared by 7 bases and J by 4 bases, with 8 bases between. Germline CDR1 is LNHDA and CDR2 is SQIVND (reference sequence). This CDR3 is built from 11 residues. The CDR3 loop is CASTDGYEQYF. The CDR3 DNA follows: TGTGCCAGTACCGACGGGTACGAGCAGTACTTC.

The rearrangement joins TRBV5-1 to TRBJ2-7, with 10 bases aligning to TRBD1. The germline gives CDR1 SGHRS, CDR2 YFSETQ. With 6 bases clipped from V and 4 bases from J, the junction kept 7 bases outside the gene matches. CDR3 length: 14 amino acids. CDR3 nucleotides: TGCGCCAGCACCCCGGGACAGGGGAGGTACGAGCAGTACTTC. Amino acid sequence: CASTPGQGRYEQYF.

The chain uses TRBV9 and TRBJ2-7, with a weak D call TRBD2 (7 bases). The CDR3 is 15 amino acids. In germline, CDR1 is SGDLS, CDR2 YYNGEE. Trimming removed 4 bases from V and 2 bases from J, with 16 bases in between. CDR3 in DNA: TGTGCCAGCAGCCAAGGGGGAGGGGAGGCCTACGAGCAGTACTTC. This sequence encodes CASSQGGGEAYEQYF.

The gene calls are TRBV5-1 and TRBJ1-1; TRBD1 aligns across 11 bases. The J segment lost 4 bases and the V segment lost 2 bases, leaving 1 base of the junction unmatched. CDR1 and CDR2 (germline): SGHRS, YFSETQ. The CDR3 covers 14 residues. CDR3: CASSFGQGATEAFF. CDR3 DNA sequence: TGCGCCAGCAGCTTCGGACAGGGGGCCACTGAAGCTTTCTTT.

The rearrangement joins TRBV28 to TRBJ2-7, with D possibly being TRBD2 (6 bases). Germline V gene data show CDR1 as MDHEN and CDR2 as SYDVKM. This CDR3 contains 12 residues. Deletions cut 7 bases from V and 2 bases from J, with 9 bases between. This CDR3 reads CASKGRTYEQYF. CDR3 bases: TGTGCCAGCAAGGGGAGGACCTACGAGCAGTACTTC.

The chain carries TRBV6-6 and TRBJ1-2; D is unclear. V was clipped by 10 bases and J by 1 base, with 7 bases between them. CDR1 MNHNY and CDR2 SVGAGI come from the germline V gene (reference sequence). This CDR3 has 11 amino acids. The CDR3: CATTDNYGYTF. CDR3 in DNA: TGTGCCACTACAGATAACTATGGCTACACCTTC.

The genes are TRBV7-6 and TRBJ2-5; 7 bases map to TRBD2. Germline V lookup: CDR1 SGHVS, CDR2 FNYEAQ. J gave up 5 bases and V 0 bases, and 6 bases lay outside the gene matches. This CDR3 is built from 15 residues. CDR3 sequence reads: CASSLAGGSGETQYF. The CDR3 DNA sequence: TGTGCCAGCAGCTTAGCTGGCGGGAGCGGGGAGACCCAGTACTTC.

The J gene is TRBJ2-7, the V gene TRBV9, with 10 bases matching TRBD2. CDR3 length: 16 amino acids. CDR1 SGDLS and CDR2 YYNGEE come from the germline V gene. V was clipped by 2 bases and J by 1 base; unmatched bases: 6. The CDR3 DNA reads TGTGCCAGCAGCGTCGCGGGACTAGCGTCATCCTACGAGCAGTACTTC. It codes for CASSVAGLASSYEQYF.

This chain joins TRBV6-5 and TRBJ2-3; D not resolved. The CDR3 covers 13 residues. Germline lookup yields CDR1 MNHEY and CDR2 SVGAGI. The germline V and J ends were trimmed by 0 bases and 10 bases, with 11 bases remaining between them. The CDR3 sequence: CASSYSNGLAQYF. The CDR3 DNA reads TGTGCCAGCAGTTACTCGAACGGGTTGGCGCAGTATTTT.

The CDR3 region is CASSAETSGYNEQFF. For the CDR3, the DNA is TGTGCCAGCAGTGCCGAGACTAGCGGATACAATGAGCAGTTCTTC. This sequence joins TRBV2 and TRBJ2-1, with 9 bases fitting TRBD2. V gave up 4 bases and J gave up 4 bases; unmatched junction bases: 5. CDR1 and CDR2 (germline): SNHLY, FYNNEI. The CDR3 loop spans 15 amino acids.

The chain carries TRBV19 and TRBJ2-4; TRBD2 matches at 8 bases. Trimming removed 4 bases from V and 6 bases from J; junction bases left unmatched: 17. CDR1 and CDR2 from the germline V gene are LNHDA and SQIVND (reference sequence). CDR3 size: 18 residues. The CDR3 reads CASSRPGLETGGGNIQYF. The CDR3 DNA reads as TGTGCCAGTAGTAGACCGGGACTAGAGACGGGAGGGGGAAACATTCAGTACTTC.

The CDR3 loop is CASSVATENNEQFF. The CDR3 DNA sequence: TGTGCCAGCAGCGTAGCTACAGAGAACAATGAGCAGTTCTTC. The rearrangement joins TRBV9 to TRBJ2-1; D is unresolved. Germline loops: CDR1 SGDLS, CDR2 YYNGEE. This CDR3 spans 14 amino acids. Between the trimmed V and J ends, which lost 0 bases and 5 bases, there was a span of 9 bases.

The chain employs TRBV5-1 and TRBJ2-3, with 12 bases that match TRBD2. Losses at the gene ends were 0 bases for V and 2 bases for J; bases not matched to a gene: 1. The CDR3 extends over 16 amino acids. Germline V gene lookup returns CDR1 SGHRS and CDR2 YFSETQ. The CDR3 sequence: CASSLGTSGDTDTQYF. CDR3 bases: TGCGCCAGCAGCTTGGGGACTAGCGGGGACACAGATACGCAGTATTTT.

The rearrangement links TRBV28 to TRBJ2-2, with D perhaps matching TRBD2 (5 bases). This CDR3 region has 16 residues. CDR1 is MDHEN and CDR2 is SYDVKM in the germline V gene. With 3 bases removed from V and 0 bases from J, the gap between germline ends came to 11 bases. DNA of the CDR3: TGTGCCAGCAGTTTTGGTTTGGGAGCGAACACCGGGGAGCTGTTTTTT. This translates into CASSFGLGANTGELFF.

The gene calls are TRBV5-6 and TRBJ1-2; TRBD1 matches 10 bases. Germline CDR1 SGHDT, CDR2 YYEEEE. The V segment lost 5 bases and the J segment 6 bases; nucleotides outside the gene matches: 10. The CDR3 has 15 amino acids. CDR3 nucleotides: TGTGCCAGCAGTTCTGTCGGGACAGGGGAAGATGGCTACACCTTC. The encoded protein is CASSSVGTGEDGYTF. Variable domain in full (rest from reference TRBV5-6 and TRBJ1-2): DAGVTQSPTHLIKTRGQQVTLRCSPKSGHDTVSWYQQALGQGPQFIFQYYEEEERQRGNFPDRFSGHQFPNYSSELNVNALLLGDSALYLCASSSVGTGEDGYTFGSGTRLTVV.

The V call is TRBV9, the J call TRBJ2-1; 9 nucleotides match TRBD1. Germline V gene lookup returns CDR1 SGDLS and CDR2 YYNGEE. Trimming took 3 bases from V and 4 from J; bases not matched to a gene: 2. The CDR3 loop spans 14 amino acids. The CDR3 here is CASSGQGVYNEQFF. CDR3 in DNA: TGTGCCAGCAGCGGACAGGGGGTGTACAATGAGCAGTTCTTC. Based on the CDR3 plus reference TRBV9 and TRBJ2-1, the full variable domain is DSGVTQTPKHLITATGQRVTLRCSPRSGDLSVYWYQQSLDQGLQFLIQYYNGEERAKGNILERFSAQQFPDLHSELNLSSLELGDSALYFCASSGQGVYNEQFFGPGTRLTVL.

The chain joins TRBV28 to TRBJ1-1; D is unresolved. Trimming took 6 bases from V and 1 from J, leaving 9 bases between them. The CDR3 runs 13 residues. Per the germline V gene, CDR1 is MDHEN and CDR2 is SYDVKM. CDR3: CASRGLTNTEAFF. The CDR3 coding sequence is TGTGCCAGCAGAGGACTCACGAACACTGAAGCTTTCTTT.

The V call is TRBV2, the J call TRBJ1-2; no reliable D call. The CDR3 is 13 residues long. CDR1 is SNHLY, CDR2 FYNNEI, per germline. V was clipped by 2 bases and J by 4 bases, with 8 bases between them. CDR3 loop: CASSETSFYGYTF. CDR3 coding DNA: TGTGCCAGCAGTGAAACATCTTTCTATGGCTACACCTTC.

V is TRBV5-1 and J is TRBJ2-7; 11 bases line up with TRBD2. The V segment lost 4 bases and the J segment 6 bases; nucleotides outside the gene matches: 12. Germline CDR1 is SGHRS and CDR2 is YFSETQ. This CDR3 region has 16 residues. The CDR3 here is CASSKGTSGRVLEQYF. CDR3 DNA: TGCGCCAGCAGCAAAGGGACTAGCGGCAGGGTCCTCGAGCAGTACTTC.

In its sample, this clone was seen once. The chain links TRBV5-5 to TRBJ2-7; the match to TRBD1 covers 9 bases. The CDR3 sequence is 15 residues long. The germline CDR1 and CDR2 sequences are SGHKS and YYEKEE (reference sequence). Trimming took 4 bases from V and 0 from J; bases not matched to a gene: 5. In DNA, the CDR3 is TGTGCCAGCAGCCTGGGACAGGGCCTCTCCTACGAGCAGTACTTC. Amino acid sequence: CASSLGQGLSYEQYF.

The V gene is TRBV5-8, the J gene TRBJ2-6, with TRBD2 identical over 11 bases. The CDR3 sequence is 18 residues long. The trim removed 4 bases at V and 1 base at J, leaving 7 bases unmatched. Germline V gene lookup returns CDR1 SGHTS and CDR2 YDEGEE. This chain's CDR3 is CASSLGTSGISGANVLTF. Written as DNA, the CDR3 is TGTGCCAGCAGCCTCGGGACTAGCGGTATATCTGGGGCCAACGTCCTGACTTTC.

J is TRBJ2-7 and V is TRBV14; D is perhaps TRBD1 (6 bases). Germline V CDR1 and CDR2: SGHDN, FVKESK. Trimming removed 0 bases at V and 3 bases at J, with 15 bases between. This CDR3 comprises 16 residues. The CDR3 DNA follows: TGTGCCAGCAGCCAAGATGCAGGGGCGATATACTACGAGCAGTACTTC. The encoded protein is CASSQDAGAIYYEQYF.

V and J are TRBV27 and TRBJ2-7; D unclear. This CDR3 contains 15 residues. V lost 0 bases and J 1 base, leaving 10 bases between the germline ends. Germline V gene lookup returns CDR1 MNHEY and CDR2 SMNVEV (reference sequence). The CDR3 nucleotides read TGTGCCAGCAGTTTATCGGGTCTAGTTTCCTACGAGCAGTACTTC. Its translation is CASSLSGLVSYEQYF.